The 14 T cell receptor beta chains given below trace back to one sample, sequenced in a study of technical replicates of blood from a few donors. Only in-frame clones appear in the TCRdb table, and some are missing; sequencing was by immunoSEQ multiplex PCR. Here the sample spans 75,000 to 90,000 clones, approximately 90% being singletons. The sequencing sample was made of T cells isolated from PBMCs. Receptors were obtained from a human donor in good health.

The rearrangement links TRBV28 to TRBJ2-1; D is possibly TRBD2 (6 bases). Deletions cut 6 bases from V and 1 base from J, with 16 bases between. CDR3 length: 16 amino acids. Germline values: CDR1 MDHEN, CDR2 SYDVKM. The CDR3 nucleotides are TGTGCCAGCAGCACAGCCTCCGGGACTTCCTACAATGAGCAGTTCTTC. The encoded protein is CASSTASGTSYNEQFF.

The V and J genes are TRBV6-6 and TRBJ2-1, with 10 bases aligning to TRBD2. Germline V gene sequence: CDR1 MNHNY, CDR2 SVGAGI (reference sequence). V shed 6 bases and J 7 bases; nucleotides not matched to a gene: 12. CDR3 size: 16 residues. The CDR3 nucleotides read TGTGCCAGCAGCCGAGCAAGGACTAGCGGCGGGAATGAGCAGTTCTTC. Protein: CASSRARTSGGNEQFF.

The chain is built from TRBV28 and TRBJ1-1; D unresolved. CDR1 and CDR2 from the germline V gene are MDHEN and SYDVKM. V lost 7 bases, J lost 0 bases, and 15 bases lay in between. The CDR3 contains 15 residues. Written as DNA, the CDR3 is TGTGCCAGCACTATTAGCACCGGGATGAACACTGAAGCTTTCTTT. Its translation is CASTISTGMNTEAFF.

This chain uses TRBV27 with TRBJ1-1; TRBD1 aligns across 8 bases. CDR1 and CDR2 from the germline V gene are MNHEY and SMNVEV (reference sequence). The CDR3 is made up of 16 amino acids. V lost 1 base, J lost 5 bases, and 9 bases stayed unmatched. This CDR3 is CASSLWPGGPGTEAFF. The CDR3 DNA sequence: TGTGCCAGCAGTTTATGGCCAGGGGGCCCGGGGACTGAAGCTTTCTTT.

CDR3 in DNA: TGTGCCAGCAGGGGCTATGGGCAGGTCTACGAGCAGTACTTC. Encoded protein: CASRGYGQVYEQYF. The chain employs TRBV6-1 and TRBJ2-7; D gene uncertain. CDR1 is MNHNS, CDR2 SASEGT, per germline. V lost 6 bases and J lost 3, with 15 bases in between. This CDR3 is 14 amino acids long.

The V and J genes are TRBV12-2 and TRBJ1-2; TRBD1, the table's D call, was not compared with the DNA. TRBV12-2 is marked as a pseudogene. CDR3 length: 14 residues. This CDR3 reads CASRLCWDSYGYTF. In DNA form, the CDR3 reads TGTGCAAGTCGCCTTTGCTGGGACAGCTATGGCTACACCTTC.

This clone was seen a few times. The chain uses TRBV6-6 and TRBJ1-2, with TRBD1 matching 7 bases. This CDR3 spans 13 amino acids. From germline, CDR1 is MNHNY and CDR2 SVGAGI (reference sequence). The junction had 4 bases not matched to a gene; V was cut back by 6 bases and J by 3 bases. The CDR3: CASSEDRYYGYTF. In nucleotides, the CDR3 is TGTGCCAGCAGCGAGGACAGGTACTATGGCTACACCTTC.

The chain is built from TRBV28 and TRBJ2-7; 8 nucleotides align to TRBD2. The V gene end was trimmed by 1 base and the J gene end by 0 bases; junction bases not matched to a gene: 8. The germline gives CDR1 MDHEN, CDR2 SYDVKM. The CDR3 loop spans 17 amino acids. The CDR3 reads CASSLSGSGVISYEQYF. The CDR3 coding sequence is TGTGCCAGCAGTTTATCTGGTAGCGGGGTTATCTCCTACGAGCAGTACTTC. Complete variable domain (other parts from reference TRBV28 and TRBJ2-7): DVKVTQSSRYLVKRTGEKVFLECVQDMDHENMFWYRQDPGLGLRLIYFSYDVKMKEKGDIPEGYSVSREKKERFSLILESASTNQTSMYLCASSLSGSGVISYEQYFGPGTRLTVT.

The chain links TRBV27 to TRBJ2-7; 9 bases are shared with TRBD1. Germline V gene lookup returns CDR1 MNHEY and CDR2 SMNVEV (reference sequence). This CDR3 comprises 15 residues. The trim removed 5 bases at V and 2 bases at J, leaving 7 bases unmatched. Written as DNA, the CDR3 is TGTGCCAGCAGTCCGGGGACAGGGCTAACCTACGAGCAGTACTTC. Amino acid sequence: CASSPGTGLTYEQYF.

The CDR3 DNA reads TGTGCCAGCAGCCGGTTATTAGCGCTAGCGGCCCCAGAGACCCAGTACTTC. Its translation: CASSRLLALAAPETQYF. The chain carries TRBV11-2 and TRBJ2-5; 7 positions agree with TRBD2. CDR1 is SGHAT, CDR2 FQNNGV, per germline. V lost 5 bases to trimming and J lost 4 bases; unmatched junction nucleotides: 16. The CDR3 length is 17 residues.

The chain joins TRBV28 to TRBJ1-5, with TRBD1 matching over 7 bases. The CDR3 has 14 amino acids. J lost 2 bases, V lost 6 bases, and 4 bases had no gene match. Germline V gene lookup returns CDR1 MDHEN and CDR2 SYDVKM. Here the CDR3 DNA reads TGTGCCAGCAGCCAGGGGGGAGGCAATCAGCCCCAGCATTTT. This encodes CASSQGGGNQPQHF.

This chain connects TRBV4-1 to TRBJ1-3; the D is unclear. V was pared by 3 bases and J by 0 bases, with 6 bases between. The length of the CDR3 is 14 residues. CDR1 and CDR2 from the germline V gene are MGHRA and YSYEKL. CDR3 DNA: TGCGCCAGCAGCCACCTCAGCTCTGGAAACACCATATATTTT. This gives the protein CASSHLSSGNTIYF.

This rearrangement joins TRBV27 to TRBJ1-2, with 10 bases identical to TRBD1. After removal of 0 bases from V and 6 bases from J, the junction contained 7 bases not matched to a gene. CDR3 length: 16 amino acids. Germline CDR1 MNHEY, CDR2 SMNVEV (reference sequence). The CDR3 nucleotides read TGTGCCAGCAGTTTATCGTTGTATGGGACAGGGGATGGCTACACCTTC. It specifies CASSLSLYGTGDGYTF.

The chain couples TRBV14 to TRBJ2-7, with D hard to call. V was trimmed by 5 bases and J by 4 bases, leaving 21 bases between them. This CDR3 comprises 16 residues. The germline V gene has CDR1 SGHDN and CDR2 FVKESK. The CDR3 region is CASSDLPSSRIYEQYF. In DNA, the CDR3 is TGTGCCAGCAGCGATCTACCTTCTTCGCGGATATACGAGCAGTACTTC.